This TCR beta chain was captured in a study of OX40 agonist ivuxolimab in advanced cancers. General study points: Normalized T-cell clonal expansion was also low in some nonresponders.

If patients had autoimmune disease history or systemic immunosuppression, they were excluded. The data were produced by immunoSEQ multiplex PCR, yet TCRdb's version contains in-frame clones alone and is incomplete. Of 50,000 to 75,000 clones listed, approximately 90% are singletons. The length of the CDR3 is 12 residues. Between the trimmed V and J ends, which lost 0 bases and 8 bases, there was a span of 7 bases. The germline V gene encodes CDR1 GTSNPN and CDR2 SVGIG (reference sequence). This clone was picked up one time. What it recognizes is unknown. The TCR sequence derives from an adult with an advanced solid tumor such as melanoma, head and neck, liver or kidney cancer. This material consisted of CD4+ or CD8+ T cells sorted from blood, taken in a trial of the OX40 agonist ivuxolimab. The chain carries TRBV30 and TRBJ1-4; D call uncertain. The chain's CDR3 is CAWSVIREKLFF. Written as DNA, the CDR3 is TGTGCCTGGAGTGTTATACGCGAAAAACTGTTTTTT.